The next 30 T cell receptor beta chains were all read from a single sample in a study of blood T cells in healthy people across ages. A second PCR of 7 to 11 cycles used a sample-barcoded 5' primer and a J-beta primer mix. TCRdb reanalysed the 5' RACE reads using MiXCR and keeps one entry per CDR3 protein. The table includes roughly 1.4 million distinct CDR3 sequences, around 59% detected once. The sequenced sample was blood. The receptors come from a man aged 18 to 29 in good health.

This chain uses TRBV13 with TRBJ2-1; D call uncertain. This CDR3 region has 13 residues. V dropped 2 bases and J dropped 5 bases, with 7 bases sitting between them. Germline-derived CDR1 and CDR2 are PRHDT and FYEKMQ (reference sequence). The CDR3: CASSLRVNNEQFF. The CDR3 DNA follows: TGTGCCAGCAGCTTACGAGTTAACAATGAGCAGTTCTTC.

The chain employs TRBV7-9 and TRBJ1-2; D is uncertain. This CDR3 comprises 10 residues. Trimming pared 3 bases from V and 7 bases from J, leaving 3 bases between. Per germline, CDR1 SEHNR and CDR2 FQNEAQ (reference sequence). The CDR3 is CASSFPGYTF. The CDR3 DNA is TGTGCCAGCAGCTTCCCTGGCTACACCTTC. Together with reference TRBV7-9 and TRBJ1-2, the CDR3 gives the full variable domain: DTGVSQNPRHKITKRGQNVTFRCDPISEHNRLYWYRQTLGQGPEFLTYFQNEAQLEKSRLLSDRFSAERPKGSFSTLEIQRTEQGDSAMYLCASSFPGYTFGSGTRLTVV.

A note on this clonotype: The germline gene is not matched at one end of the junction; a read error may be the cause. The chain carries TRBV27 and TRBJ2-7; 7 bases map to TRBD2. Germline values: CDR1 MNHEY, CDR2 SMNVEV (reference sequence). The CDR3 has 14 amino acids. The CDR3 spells CAGRPRDYRYEQYF. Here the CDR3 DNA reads TGTGCCGGCAGGCCCCGGGACTACAGATACGAGCAGTACTTC.

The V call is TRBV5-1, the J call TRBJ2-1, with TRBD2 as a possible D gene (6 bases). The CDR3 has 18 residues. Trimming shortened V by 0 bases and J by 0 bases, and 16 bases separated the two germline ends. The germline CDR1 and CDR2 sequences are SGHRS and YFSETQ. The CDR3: CASSLAPKGLSSYNEQFF. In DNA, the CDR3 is TGCGCCAGCAGCTTGGCACCAAAGGGACTGAGCTCCTACAATGAGCAGTTCTTC.

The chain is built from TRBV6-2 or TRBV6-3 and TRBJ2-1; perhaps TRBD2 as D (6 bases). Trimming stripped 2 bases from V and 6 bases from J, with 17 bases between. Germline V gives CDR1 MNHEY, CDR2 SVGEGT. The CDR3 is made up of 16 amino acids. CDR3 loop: CASSYEGGEGSNEQFF. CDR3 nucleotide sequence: TGTGCCAGCAGTTACGAGGGCGGGGAAGGGAGCAATGAGCAGTTCTTC.

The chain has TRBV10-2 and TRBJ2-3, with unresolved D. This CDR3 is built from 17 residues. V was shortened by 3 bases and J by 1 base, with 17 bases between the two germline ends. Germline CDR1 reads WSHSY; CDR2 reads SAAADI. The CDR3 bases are TGCGCCAGCAGTGAAGCAGCGACACATTTCCGCACAGATACGCAGTATTTT. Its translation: CASSEAATHFRTDTQYF.

This CDR3 reads CASSQRGVVTSLQEQYF. CDR3 sequence (DNA): TGCGCCAGCAGCCAAAGAGGAGTCGTAACCTCCCTCCAAGAGCAGTACTTC. The V call is TRBV4-1, the J call TRBJ2-7; D is ambiguous. Trimming took off 2 bases at V and 7 bases at J, with 24 bases between the two ends. The CDR3 loop spans 17 amino acids. The germline V gene encodes CDR1 MGHRA and CDR2 YSYEKL.

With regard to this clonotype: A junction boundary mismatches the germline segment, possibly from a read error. CDR3: CASSGTSADNEQSF. CDR3 bases: TGTGCCAGCAGCGGGACTAGCGCGGACAATGAGCAGTCCTTC. The chain links TRBV3-1 to TRBJ2-1; 10 nucleotides match TRBD2. The CDR3 is 14 amino acids. The germline CDR1 and CDR2 sequences are LGHDT and YNNKEL (reference sequence).

This CDR3 reads CASCLTGGNQPQHF. DNA for the CDR3: TGTGCCAGCTGCCTGACAGGGGGCAATCAGCCCCAGCATTTT. The chain is built from TRBV27 and TRBJ1-5; 8 bases map to TRBD1. The junction had 5 bases not matched to a gene; V was cut back by 8 bases and J by 2 bases. The CDR3 has 14 amino acids. Germline CDR1 reads MNHEY; CDR2 reads SMNVEV (reference sequence).

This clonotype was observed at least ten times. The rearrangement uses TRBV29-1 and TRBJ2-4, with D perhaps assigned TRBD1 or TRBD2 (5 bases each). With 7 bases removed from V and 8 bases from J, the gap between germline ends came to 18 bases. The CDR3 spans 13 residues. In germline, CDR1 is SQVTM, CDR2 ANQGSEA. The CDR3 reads CSARGDGKDIQYF. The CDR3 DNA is TGCAGCGCTCGAGGGGACGGGAAGGACATTCAGTACTTC.

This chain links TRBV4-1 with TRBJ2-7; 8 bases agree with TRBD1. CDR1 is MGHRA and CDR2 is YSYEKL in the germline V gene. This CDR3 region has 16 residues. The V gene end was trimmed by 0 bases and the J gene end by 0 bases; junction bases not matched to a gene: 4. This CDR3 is CASSQEGGQGSYEQYF. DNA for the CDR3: TGCGCCAGCAGCCAAGAGGGCGGACAGGGCTCCTACGAGCAGTACTTC.

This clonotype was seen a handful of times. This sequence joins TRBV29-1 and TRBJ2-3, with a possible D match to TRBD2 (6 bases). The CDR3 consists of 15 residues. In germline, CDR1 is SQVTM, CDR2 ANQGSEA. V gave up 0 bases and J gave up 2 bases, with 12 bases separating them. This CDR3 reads CSVEDGGTNTDTQYF. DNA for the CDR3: TGCAGCGTTGAAGATGGGGGGACCAACACAGATACGCAGTATTTT.

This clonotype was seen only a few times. The CDR3 DNA follows: TGTGCCAGCAGCTTTGTGGGTGGAGAAAGCTCCTACGAGCAGTACTTC. Its protein is CASSFVGGESSYEQYF. The chain carries TRBV7-2 and TRBJ2-7, with unresolved D. CDR3 length: 16 residues. Germline V lookup: CDR1 SGHTA, CDR2 FQGNSA. Trimming shortened V by 3 bases and J by 0 bases, and 15 bases separated the two germline ends. The full variable domain, its missing parts supplied by reference TRBV7-2 and TRBJ2-7, is GAGVSQSPSNKVTEKGKDVELRCDPISGHTALYWYRQSLGQGLEFLIYFQGNSAPDKSGLPSDRFSAERTGGSVSTLTIQRTQQEDSAVYLCASSFVGGESSYEQYFGPGTRLTVT.

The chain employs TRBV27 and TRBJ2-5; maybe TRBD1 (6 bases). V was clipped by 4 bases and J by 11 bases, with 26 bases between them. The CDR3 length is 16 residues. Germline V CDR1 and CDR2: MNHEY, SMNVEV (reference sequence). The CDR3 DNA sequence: TGTGCCAGCAGTTCGCTGACCGGGACACAACTTAGGGAGCAGTACTTC. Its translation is CASSSLTGTQLREQYF.

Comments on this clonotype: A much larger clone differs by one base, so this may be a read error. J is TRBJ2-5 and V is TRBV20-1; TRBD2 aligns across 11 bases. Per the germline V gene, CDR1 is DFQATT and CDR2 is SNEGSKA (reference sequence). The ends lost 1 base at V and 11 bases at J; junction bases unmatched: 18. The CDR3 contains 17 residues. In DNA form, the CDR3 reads TGCAGTGCTAGAGCAAGAGCAGGGACTAGCGGTCCCCGACAGCAGTACTTC. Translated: CSARARAGTSGPRQQYF.

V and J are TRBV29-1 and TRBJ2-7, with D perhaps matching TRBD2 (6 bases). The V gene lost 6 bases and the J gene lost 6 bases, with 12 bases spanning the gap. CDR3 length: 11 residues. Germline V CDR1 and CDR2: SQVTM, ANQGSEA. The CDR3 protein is CSVPTGGEQYF. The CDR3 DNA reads TGCAGCGTACCCACCGGGGGCGAGCAGTACTTC.

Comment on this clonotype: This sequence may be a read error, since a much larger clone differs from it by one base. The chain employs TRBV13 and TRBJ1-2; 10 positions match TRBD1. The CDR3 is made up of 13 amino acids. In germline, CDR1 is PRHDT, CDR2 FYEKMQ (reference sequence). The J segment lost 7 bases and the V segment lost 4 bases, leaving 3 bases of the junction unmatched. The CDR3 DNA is TGTGCCAGCAGCTCGGGACAGGGGATTGGCTACACCTTC. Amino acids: CASSSGQGIGYTF.

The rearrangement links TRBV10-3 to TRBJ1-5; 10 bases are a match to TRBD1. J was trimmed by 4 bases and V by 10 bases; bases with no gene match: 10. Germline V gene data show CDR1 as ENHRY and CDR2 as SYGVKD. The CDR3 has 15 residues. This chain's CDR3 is CATQATDRGNQPQHF. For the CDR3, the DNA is TGTGCCACCCAAGCTACGGACAGGGGGAATCAGCCCCAGCATTTT.

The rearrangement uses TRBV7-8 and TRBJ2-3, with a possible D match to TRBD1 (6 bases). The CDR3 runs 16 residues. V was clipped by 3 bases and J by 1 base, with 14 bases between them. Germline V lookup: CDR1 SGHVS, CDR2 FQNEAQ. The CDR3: CASSFSTGLGTDTQYF. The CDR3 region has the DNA TGTGCCAGCAGCTTTTCCACAGGGTTGGGCACAGATACGCAGTATTTT.

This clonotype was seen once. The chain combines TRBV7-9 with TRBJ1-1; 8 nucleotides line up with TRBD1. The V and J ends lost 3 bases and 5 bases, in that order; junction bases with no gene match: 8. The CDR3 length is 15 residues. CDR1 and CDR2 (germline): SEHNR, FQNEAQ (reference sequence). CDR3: CASSLDRAVGTEAFF. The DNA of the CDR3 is TGTGCCAGCAGCTTGGACAGGGCAGTTGGAACTGAAGCTTTCTTT. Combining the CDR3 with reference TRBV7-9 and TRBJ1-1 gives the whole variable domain DTGVSQNPRHKITKRGQNVTFRCDPISEHNRLYWYRQTLGQGPEFLTYFQNEAQLEKSRLLSDRFSAERPKGSFSTLEIQRTEQGDSAMYLCASSLDRAVGTEAFFGQGTRLTVV.

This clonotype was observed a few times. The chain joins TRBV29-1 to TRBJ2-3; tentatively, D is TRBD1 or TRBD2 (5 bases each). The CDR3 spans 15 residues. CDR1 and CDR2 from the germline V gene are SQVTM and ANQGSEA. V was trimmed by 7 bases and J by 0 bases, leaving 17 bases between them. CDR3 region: CSAYGALTSTDTQYF. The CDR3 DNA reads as TGCAGCGCTTACGGGGCCCTCACTAGCACAGATACGCAGTATTTT.

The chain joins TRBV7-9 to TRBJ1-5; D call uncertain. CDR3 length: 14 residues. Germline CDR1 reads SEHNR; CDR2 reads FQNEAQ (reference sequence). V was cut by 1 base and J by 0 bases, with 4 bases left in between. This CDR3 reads CASSLVSSNQPQHF. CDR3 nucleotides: TGTGCCAGCAGCTTAGTCTCTAGCAATCAGCCCCAGCATTTT.

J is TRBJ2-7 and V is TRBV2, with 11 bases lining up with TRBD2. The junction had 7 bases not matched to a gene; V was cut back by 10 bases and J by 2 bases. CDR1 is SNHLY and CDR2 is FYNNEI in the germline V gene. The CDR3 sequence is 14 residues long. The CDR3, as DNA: TGTGCCATCTTTACTAGCGGGGGTCCCTACGAGCAGTACTTC. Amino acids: CAIFTSGGPYEQYF.

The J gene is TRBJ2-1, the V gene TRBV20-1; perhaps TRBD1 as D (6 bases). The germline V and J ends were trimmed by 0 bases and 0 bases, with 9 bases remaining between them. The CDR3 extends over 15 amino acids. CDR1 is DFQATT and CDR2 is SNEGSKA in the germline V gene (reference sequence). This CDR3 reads CSARDLRGSYNEQFF. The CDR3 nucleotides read TGCAGTGCTAGAGACCTCAGGGGCTCCTACAATGAGCAGTTCTTC.

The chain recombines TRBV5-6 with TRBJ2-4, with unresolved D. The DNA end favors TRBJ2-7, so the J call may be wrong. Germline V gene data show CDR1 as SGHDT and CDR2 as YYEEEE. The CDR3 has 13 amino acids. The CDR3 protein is CASSLGGENEQYF. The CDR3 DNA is TGTGCCAGCAGCTTGGGCGGAGAAAACGAGCAGTACTTC.

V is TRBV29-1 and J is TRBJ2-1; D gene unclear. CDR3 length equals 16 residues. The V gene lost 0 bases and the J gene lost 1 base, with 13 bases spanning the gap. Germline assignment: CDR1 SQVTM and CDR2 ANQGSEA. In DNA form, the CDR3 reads TGCAGCGTTGAAGATCAGGCCAGCTATTCCTACAATGAGCAGTTCTTC. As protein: CSVEDQASYSYNEQFF.

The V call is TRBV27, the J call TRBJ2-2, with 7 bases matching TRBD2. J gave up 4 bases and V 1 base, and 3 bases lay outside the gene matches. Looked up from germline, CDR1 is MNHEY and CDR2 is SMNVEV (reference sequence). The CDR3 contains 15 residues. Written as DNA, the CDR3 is TGTGCCAGCAGTTTATTGGCTAGCGGCACCGGGGAGCTGTTTTTT. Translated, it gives CASSLLASGTGELFF.

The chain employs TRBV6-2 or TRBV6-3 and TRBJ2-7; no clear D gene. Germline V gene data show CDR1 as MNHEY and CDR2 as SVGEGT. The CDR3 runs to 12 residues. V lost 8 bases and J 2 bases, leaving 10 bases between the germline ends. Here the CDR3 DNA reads TGTGCCAGCCTTGGGAATACCTACGAGCAGTACTTC. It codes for CASLGNTYEQYF.

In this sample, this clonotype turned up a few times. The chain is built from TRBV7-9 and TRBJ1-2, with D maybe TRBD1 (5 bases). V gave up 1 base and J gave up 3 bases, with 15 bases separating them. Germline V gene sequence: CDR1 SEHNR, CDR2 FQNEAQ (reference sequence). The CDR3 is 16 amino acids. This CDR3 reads CASSLGPGTADYGYTF. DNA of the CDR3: TGTGCCAGCAGCTTAGGTCCAGGGACTGCGGACTATGGCTACACCTTC.

DNA of the CDR3: TGTGCCAGCAGCCCCCTTCAGGGAGGGATGCTAGATACGCAGTATTTT. Protein product: CASSPLQGGMLDTQYF. The genes are TRBV5-5 and TRBJ2-3, with 7 bases lining up with TRBD2. The V gene end was trimmed by 4 bases and the J gene end by 5 bases; junction bases not matched to a gene: 13. CDR1 and CDR2 (germline): SGHKS, YYEKEE (reference sequence). CDR3 length: 16 amino acids.